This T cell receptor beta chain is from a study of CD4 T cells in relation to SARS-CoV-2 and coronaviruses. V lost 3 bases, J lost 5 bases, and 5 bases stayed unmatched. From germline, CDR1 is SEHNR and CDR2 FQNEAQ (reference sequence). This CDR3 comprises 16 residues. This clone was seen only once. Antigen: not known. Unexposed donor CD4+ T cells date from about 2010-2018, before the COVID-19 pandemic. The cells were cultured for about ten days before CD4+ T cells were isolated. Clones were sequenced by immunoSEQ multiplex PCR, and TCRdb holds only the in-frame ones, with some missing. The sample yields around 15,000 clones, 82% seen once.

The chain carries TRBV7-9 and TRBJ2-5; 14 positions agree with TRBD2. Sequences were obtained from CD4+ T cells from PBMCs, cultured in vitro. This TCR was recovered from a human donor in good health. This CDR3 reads CASSLGLAGERETQYF. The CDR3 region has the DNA TGTGCCAGCAGCTTGGGACTAGCGGGAGAGCGGGAGACCCAGTACTTC.